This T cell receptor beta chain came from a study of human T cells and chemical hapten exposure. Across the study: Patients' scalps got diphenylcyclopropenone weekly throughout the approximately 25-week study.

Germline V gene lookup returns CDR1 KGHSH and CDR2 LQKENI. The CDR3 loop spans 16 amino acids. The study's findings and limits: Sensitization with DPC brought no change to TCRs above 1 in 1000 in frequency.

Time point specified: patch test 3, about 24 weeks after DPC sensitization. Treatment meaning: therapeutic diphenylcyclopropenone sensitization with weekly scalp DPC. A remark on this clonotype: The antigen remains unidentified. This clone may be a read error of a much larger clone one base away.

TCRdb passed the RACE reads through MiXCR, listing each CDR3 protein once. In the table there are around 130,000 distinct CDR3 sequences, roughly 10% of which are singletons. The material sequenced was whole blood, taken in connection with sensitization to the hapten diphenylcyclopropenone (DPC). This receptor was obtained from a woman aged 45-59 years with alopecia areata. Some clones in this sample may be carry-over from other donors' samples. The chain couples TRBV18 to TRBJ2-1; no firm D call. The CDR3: CARSPPVSDSYNEQFF. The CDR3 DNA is TGTGCCCGCTCACCACCGGTCTCAGATAGCTACAATGAGCAGTTCTTC.